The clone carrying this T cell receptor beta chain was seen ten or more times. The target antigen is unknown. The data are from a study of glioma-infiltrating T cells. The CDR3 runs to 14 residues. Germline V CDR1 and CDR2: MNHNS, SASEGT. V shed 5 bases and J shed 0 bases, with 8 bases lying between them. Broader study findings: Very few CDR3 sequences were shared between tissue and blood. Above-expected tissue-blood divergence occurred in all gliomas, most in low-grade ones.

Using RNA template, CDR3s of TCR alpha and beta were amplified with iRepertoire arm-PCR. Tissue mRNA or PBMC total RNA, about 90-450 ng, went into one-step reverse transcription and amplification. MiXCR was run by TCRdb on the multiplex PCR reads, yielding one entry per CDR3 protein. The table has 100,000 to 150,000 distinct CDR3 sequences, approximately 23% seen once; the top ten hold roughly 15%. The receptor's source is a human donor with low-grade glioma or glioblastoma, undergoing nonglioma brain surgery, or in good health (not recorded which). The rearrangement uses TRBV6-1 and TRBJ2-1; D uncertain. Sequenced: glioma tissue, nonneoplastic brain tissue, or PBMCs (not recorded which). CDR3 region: CASSPPSSYNEQFF. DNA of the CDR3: TGTGCCAGCAGTCCCCCTAGCTCCTACAATGAGCAGTTCTTC.